These T cell receptor beta chains were read from a single sample in a study of cytomegalovirus exposure and HLA in healthy donors. The data were produced by immunoSEQ multiplex PCR, yet TCRdb's version contains in-frame clones alone and is incomplete. The table includes under 110,000 clones, roughly 74% detected once. Material: PBMCs. The receptor source for this set is a woman between 40 and 55 years old in good health and CMV-seronegative. Each CDR3 is given with its conserved first and last residue. Fields, in order: CDR3 length, V gene, J gene, clone size, D gene, CDR3 protein, CDR3 DNA. D genes are given only for firm matches. A row's size may be missing; if present it is once, few, many or a size class.

17	TRBV7-9	TRBJ2-6	-	-	CSSSLAFLQSGANVLTF	TGTTCCAGCAGCTTAGCCTTTTTGCAGTCTGGGGCCAACGTCCTGACTTTC
13	TRBV6-5	TRBJ2-7	-	-	CASSLTGSYEQYF	TGTGCCAGCAGCCTAACAGGGTCTTACGAGCAGTACTTC
16	TRBV15	TRBJ2-7	once	-	CATSRGFLGGDYEQYF	TGTGCCACCAGCAGAGGGTTCCTAGGCGGGGACTACGAGCAGTACTTC
14	TRBV4-3	TRBJ1-1	-	-	CASSQRRGNTEAFF	TGCGCCAGCAGCCAGAGGCGCGGGAACACTGAAGCTTTCTTT
15	TRBV27	TRBJ1-1	-	-	CASSPKPGTSLEAFF	TGTGCCAGCAGCCCGAAGCCCGGGACATCATTAGAAGCTTTCTTT
15	TRBV4-2	TRBJ1-1	-	-	CASSQDQGRKTEAFF	TGTGCCAGCAGCCAAGATCAGGGGAGAAAAACTGAAGCTTTCTTT
16	TRBV28	TRBJ2-2	-	TRBD1	CASSPSGDRGTGELFF	TGTGCCAGCAGTCCCAGTGGCGACAGGGGCACCGGGGAGCTGTTTTTT
13	TRBV5-1	TRBJ2-7	-	-	CASSLAGVYEQYF	TGCGCCAGCAGCTTGGCGGGGGTCTACGAGCAGTACTTC
16	TRBV15	TRBJ2-5	-	TRBD1	CATSSLSAGGGETQYF	TGTGCCACCAGCAGCCTCTCGGCAGGGGGCGGTGAGACCCAGTACTTC
13	TRBV7-9	TRBJ1-1	-	-	CASSRGGTTEAFF	TGTGCCAGCAGCCGCGGGGGAACCACTGAAGCTTTCTTT
13	TRBV18	TRBJ1-5	-	-	CASSPGHNQPQHF	TGTGCCAGCTCACCGGGCCACAATCAGCCCCAGCATTTT
12	TRBV30	TRBJ2-7	-	TRBD2	CAWGTSTYEQYF	TGTGCCTGGGGGACTAGCACCTACGAGCAGTACTTC
12	TRBV30	TRBJ1-6	-	TRBD1	CAWGTANSPLHF	TGTGCCTGGGGGACAGCTAATTCACCCCTCCACTTT
15	TRBV19	TRBJ2-1	-	TRBD2	CASSLYREGPGEQFF	TGTGCCAGTAGTTTATACCGGGAGGGCCCCGGTGAGCAGTTCTTC
13	TRBV7-8	TRBJ2-3	once	-	CASSHTHTDTQYF	TGTGCCAGCAGTCACACCCACACAGATACGCAGTATTTT